Presented here are 17 T cell receptor beta chains from one specimen sequenced in a study of human T cells and chemical hapten exposure. TCRdb used MiXCR to reprocess the RACE reads, holding one entry per CDR3 protein. The profile shows 150,000 to 200,000 distinct CDR3 sequences, around 13% of them singletons. As to time point: patch test 1, 2 weeks after DPC sensitization. As for treatment: therapeutic diphenylcyclopropenone sensitization with weekly scalp DPC. The sample consisted of whole blood, taken in connection with sensitization to the hapten diphenylcyclopropenone (DPC). All receptors derive from a woman aged 25 to 39 with alopecia areata. Some clones in this sample may be carry-over from other donors' samples.

The chain couples TRBV5-5 to TRBJ2-7; 9 bases align to TRBD1. V lost 6 bases to trimming and J lost 2 bases; unmatched junction nucleotides: 6. The germline V gene has CDR1 SGHKS and CDR2 YYEKEE (reference sequence). The CDR3 is 14 residues long. The CDR3 DNA reads TGTGCCAGCATGCCGGGACAGGGAGCCTACGAGCAGTACTTC. This gives the protein CASMPGQGAYEQYF.

The table lists this clonotype with a few counts. The chain couples TRBV29-1 to TRBJ2-5; 8 bases line up with TRBD2. The CDR3 contains 14 residues. The germline CDR1 and CDR2 sequences are SQVTM and ANQGSEA. Trimming cost V 3 bases and J 5 bases; bases outside gene matches: 8. CDR3 residues: CSVDSGGRGETQYF. CDR3 sequence (DNA): TGCAGCGTTGACAGCGGGGGTCGAGGGGAGACCCAGTACTTC.

This clonotype was seen only a few times. This chain joins TRBV6-4 and TRBJ1-2, with 9 bases lining up with TRBD1. The length of the CDR3 is 14 residues. Germline-derived CDR1 and CDR2 are MRHNA and SNTAGT. Trimming took 5 bases from V and 6 from J; bases not matched to a gene: 7. CDR3 in DNA: TGTGCCAGCAGTCTCACAGGGGGCGCTGATGGCTACACCTTC. It is translated as CASSLTGGADGYTF.

This chain uses TRBV20-1 with TRBJ2-3, with a weak D call TRBD2 (5 bases). In germline, CDR1 is DFQATT, CDR2 SNEGSKA (reference sequence). The length of the CDR3 is 15 residues. The ends were cut back, 2 bases at V and 0 bases at J, with 12 bases in the middle. CDR3: CSARLARTSTDTQYF. CDR3 sequence (DNA): TGCAGTGCTAGATTAGCGCGAACTAGCACAGATACGCAGTATTTT.

This chain uses TRBV4-2 with TRBJ2-2; TRBD1 matches at 8 bases. Per germline, CDR1 LGHNA and CDR2 YNFKEQ. The CDR3 contains 15 residues. The trim removed 0 bases at V and 6 bases at J, leaving 3 bases unmatched. The DNA for the CDR3 is TGTGCCAGCAGCCAAGAGGCAGGGGGCCCCGGGGAGCTGTTTTTT. Protein: CASSQEAGGPGELFF.

At least ten counts were recorded for this clonotype. This chain joins TRBV29-1 and TRBJ1-3; 7 nucleotides match TRBD1. Trimming at V came to 4 bases and at J to 2 bases, leaving 8 bases not matched to a gene. Germline assignment: CDR1 SQVTM and CDR2 ANQGSEA. The CDR3 runs to 15 residues. The CDR3 is CSVGDRDRAGNTIYF. The CDR3 bases are TGCAGCGTTGGGGACCGGGACAGAGCTGGAAACACCATATATTTT. The full variable domain, completed using reference TRBV29-1 and TRBJ1-3, is SAVISQKPSRDICQRGTSLTIQCQVDSQVTMMFWYRQQPGQSLTLIATANQGSEATYESGFVIDKFPISRPNLTFSTLTVSNMSPEDSSIYLCSVGDRDRAGNTIYFGEGSWLTVV.

This clonotype was detected a few times. The chain combines TRBV7-2 with TRBJ1-5, with 7 bases aligning to TRBD1. V lost 4 bases, J lost 0 bases, and 6 bases stayed unmatched. The CDR3 contains 16 residues. Germline-derived CDR1 and CDR2 are SGHTA and FQGNSA. This chain's CDR3 is CASSSGGEYSNQPQHF. In nucleotides, the CDR3 is TGTGCCAGCAGCTCAGGGGGGGAGTATAGCAATCAGCCCCAGCATTTT.

The chain uses TRBV6-5 and TRBJ2-2, with D unclear. Per the germline V gene, CDR1 is MNHEY and CDR2 is SVGAGI. V lost 0 bases and J lost 9, with 8 bases in between. This CDR3 has 13 residues. CDR3 sequence: CASSYSQSRELFF. CDR3 nucleotides: TGTGCCAGCAGTTACTCGCAGTCTAGGGAGCTGTTTTTT.

This clonotype turned up a few times. CDR3 sequence (DNA): TGTGCCAGCAGTGTTAGGGGGACAGGGAACACTGAAGCTTTCTTT. It encodes CASSVRGTGNTEAFF. This chain joins TRBV6-1 and TRBJ1-1; the match to TRBD1 covers 8 bases. The CDR3 has 15 amino acids. Germline trimming cut 4 bases from V and 1 base from J; bases unmatched to any gene: 5. Germline V lookup: CDR1 MNHNS, CDR2 SASEGT.

The rearrangement joins TRBV7-9 to TRBJ2-3; 7 nucleotides line up with TRBD2. V lost 3 bases and J lost 6; bases outside the gene matches: 18. CDR1 is SEHNR and CDR2 is FQNEAQ in the germline V gene (reference sequence). This CDR3 is built from 18 residues. The CDR3 protein is CASSFDPYARELLDTQYF. The CDR3 DNA reads TGTGCCAGCAGCTTCGACCCTTACGCGCGGGAGTTATTGGATACGCAGTATTTT.

This clonotype has just a few counts. The gene calls are TRBV4-2 and TRBJ2-7; maybe TRBD1 (6 bases). The CDR3 loop spans 17 amino acids. Per the germline V gene, CDR1 is LGHNA and CDR2 is YNFKEQ. V lost 3 bases and J 3 bases, leaving 21 bases between the germline ends. The CDR3 is CASSHTLSTGTIYEQYF. DNA for the CDR3: TGTGCCAGCAGCCACACACTCTCGACCGGGACAATCTACGAGCAGTACTTC.

This sequence joins TRBV21-1 and TRBJ2-2; the D call of TRBD2 is as the table states it, not checked on the DNA. TRBV21-1 is described as a pseudogene. The CDR3 is 17 amino acids. CDR3 coding DNA: TGTGCCAGCAGCAAAGCAGGAAGGGCTTGGGACACCGGGGAGCTGTTTTTT. Translating it yields CASSKAGRAWDTGELFF.

The chain couples TRBV12-3 or TRBV12-4 to TRBJ1-3, with 7 bases aligning to TRBD1. Trimming removed 7 bases from V and 4 bases from J; junction bases left unmatched: 7. This CDR3 has 14 residues. CDR3 nucleotides: TGTGCCAGCACCTTTAGGGGGCACGGAAACACCATATATTTT. Translation gives CASTFRGHGNTIYF.

The CDR3 here is CASSRDWGEKLFF. For the CDR3, the DNA is TGTGCCAGCAGTCGGGACTGGGGTGAAAAACTGTTTTTT. The chain is built from TRBV12-3 or TRBV12-4 and TRBJ1-4; possible D gene TRBD1, 5 bases. CDR3 length: 13 amino acids. V lost 5 bases and J 7 bases, leaving 11 bases between the germline ends.

This clonotype showed up many times. The chain uses TRBV28 and TRBJ1-1; D perhaps matches TRBD1 (5 bases). Per the germline V gene, CDR1 is MDHEN and CDR2 is SYDVKM. This CDR3 spans 14 amino acids. Trimming cost V 8 bases and J 1 base, with 14 bases left between them. The chain's CDR3 is CASFRGGTNTEAFF. Written as DNA, the CDR3 is TGTGCCAGCTTCCGAGGAGGGACGAACACTGAAGCTTTCTTT.

This clonotype was counted a few times. The rearrangement uses TRBV19 and TRBJ2-3, with 15 bases lining up with TRBD2. The CDR3 runs to 18 residues. Germline lookup yields CDR1 LNHDA and CDR2 SQIVND (reference sequence). J gave up 3 bases and V 4 bases, and 8 bases lay outside the gene matches. The CDR3 region has the DNA TGTGCCAGTAGTACTCGTCGGACTAGCGGGGGGGTTACAGATACGCAGTATTTT. Translation: CASSTRRTSGGVTDTQYF. The whole variable domain, remainder taken from reference TRBV19 and TRBJ2-3, is DGGITQSPKYLFRKEGQNVTLSCEQNLNHDAMYWYRQDPGQGLRLIYYSQIVNDFQKGDIAEGYSVSREKKESFPLTVTSAQKNPTAFYLCASSTRRTSGGVTDTQYFGPGTRLTVL.

The chain couples TRBV29-1 to TRBJ2-2, with a tentative D call TRBD2 (6 bases). Germline CDR1 reads SQVTM; CDR2 reads ANQGSEA. The V end was cut by 6 bases, the J end by 0 bases, with 11 bases between. The CDR3 consists of 14 residues. CDR3 nucleotide sequence: TGCAGCGTGAACCCTAGCGCGAACACCGGGGAGCTGTTTTTT. This codes for CSVNPSANTGELFF.